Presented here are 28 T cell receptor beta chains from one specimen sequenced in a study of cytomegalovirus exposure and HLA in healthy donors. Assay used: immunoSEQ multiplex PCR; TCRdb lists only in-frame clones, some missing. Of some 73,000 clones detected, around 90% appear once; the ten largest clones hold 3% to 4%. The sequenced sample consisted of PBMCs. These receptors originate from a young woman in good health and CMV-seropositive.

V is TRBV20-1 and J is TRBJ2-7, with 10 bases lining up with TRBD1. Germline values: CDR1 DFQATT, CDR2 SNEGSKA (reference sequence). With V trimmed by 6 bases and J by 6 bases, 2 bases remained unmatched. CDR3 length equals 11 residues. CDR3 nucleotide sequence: TGCAGTGCCTGGACAGGGGGCGAGCAGTACTTC. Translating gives CSAWTGGEQYF.

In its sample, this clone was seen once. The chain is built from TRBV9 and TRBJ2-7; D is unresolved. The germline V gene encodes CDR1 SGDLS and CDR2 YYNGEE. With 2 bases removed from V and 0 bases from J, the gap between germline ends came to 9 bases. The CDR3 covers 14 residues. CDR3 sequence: CASSVSLSSYEQYF. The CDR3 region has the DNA TGTGCCAGCAGCGTCTCCTTGAGCTCCTACGAGCAGTACTTC. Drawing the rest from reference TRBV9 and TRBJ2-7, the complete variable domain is DSGVTQTPKHLITATGQRVTLRCSPRSGDLSVYWYQQSLDQGLQFLIQYYNGEERAKGNILERFSAQQFPDLHSELNLSSLELGDSALYFCASSVSLSSYEQYFGPGTRLTVT.

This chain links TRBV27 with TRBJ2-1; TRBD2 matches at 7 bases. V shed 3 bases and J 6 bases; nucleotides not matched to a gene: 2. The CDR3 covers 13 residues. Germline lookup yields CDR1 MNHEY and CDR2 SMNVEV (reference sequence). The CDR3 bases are TGTGCCAGCAGTTTGGCGGGGGTCAATGAGCAGTTCTTC. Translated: CASSLAGVNEQFF.

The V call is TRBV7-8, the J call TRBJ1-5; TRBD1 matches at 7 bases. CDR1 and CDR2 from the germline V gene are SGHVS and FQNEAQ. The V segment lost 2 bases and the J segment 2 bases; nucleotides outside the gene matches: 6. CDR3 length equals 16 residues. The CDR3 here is CASSLFRGQGNQPQHF. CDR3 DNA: TGTGCCAGCAGCTTATTCCGAGGACAGGGCAATCAGCCCCAGCATTTT.

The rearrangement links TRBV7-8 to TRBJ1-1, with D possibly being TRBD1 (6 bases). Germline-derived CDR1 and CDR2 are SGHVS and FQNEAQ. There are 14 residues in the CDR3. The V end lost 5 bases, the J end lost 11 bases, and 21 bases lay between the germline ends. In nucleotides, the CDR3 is TGTGCCAGCAGCCCCAACCTGCGCGGACAGCAGGCTTTCTTT. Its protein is CASSPNLRGQQAFF.

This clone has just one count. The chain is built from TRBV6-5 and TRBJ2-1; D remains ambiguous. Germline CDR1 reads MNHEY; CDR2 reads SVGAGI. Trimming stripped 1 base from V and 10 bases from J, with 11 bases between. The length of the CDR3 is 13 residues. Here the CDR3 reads CASSYYGSSEQFF. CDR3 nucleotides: TGTGCCAGCAGTTACTACGGTAGCTCAGAGCAGTTCTTC.

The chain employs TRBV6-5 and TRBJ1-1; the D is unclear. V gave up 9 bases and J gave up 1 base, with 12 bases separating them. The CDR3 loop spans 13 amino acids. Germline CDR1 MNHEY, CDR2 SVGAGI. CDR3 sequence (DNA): TGTGCCAGGGCAGGTTGCCAGAACACTGAAGCTTTCTTT. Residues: CARAGCQNTEAFF.

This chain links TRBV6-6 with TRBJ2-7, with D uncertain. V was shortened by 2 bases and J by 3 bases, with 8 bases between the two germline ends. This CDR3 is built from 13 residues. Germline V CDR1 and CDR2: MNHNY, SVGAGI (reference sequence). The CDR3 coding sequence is TGTGCCAGCAGTTACCCTGGCCGCTACGAGCAGTACTTC. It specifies CASSYPGRYEQYF.

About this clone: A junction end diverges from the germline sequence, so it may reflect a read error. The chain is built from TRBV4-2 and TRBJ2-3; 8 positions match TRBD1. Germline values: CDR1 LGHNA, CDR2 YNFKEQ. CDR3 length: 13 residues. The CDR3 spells CASSQDYRGVDTF. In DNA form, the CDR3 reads TGTGCCAGCAGCCAAGATTACAGGGGGGTCGACACGTTT.

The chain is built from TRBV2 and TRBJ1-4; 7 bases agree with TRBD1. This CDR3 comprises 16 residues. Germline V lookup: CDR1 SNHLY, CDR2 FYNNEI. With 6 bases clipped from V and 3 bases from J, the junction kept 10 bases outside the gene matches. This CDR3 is CASRSTPGTANEKLFF. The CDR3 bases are TGTGCCAGCAGATCCACTCCCGGGACAGCTAATGAAAAACTGTTTTTT.

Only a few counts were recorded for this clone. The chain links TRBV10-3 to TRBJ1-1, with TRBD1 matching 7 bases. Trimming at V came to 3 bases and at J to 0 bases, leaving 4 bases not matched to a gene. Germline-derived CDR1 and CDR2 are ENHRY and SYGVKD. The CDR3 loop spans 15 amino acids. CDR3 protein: CAISEGQAMNTEAFF. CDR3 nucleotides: TGTGCCATCAGTGAAGGACAGGCGATGAACACTGAAGCTTTCTTT.

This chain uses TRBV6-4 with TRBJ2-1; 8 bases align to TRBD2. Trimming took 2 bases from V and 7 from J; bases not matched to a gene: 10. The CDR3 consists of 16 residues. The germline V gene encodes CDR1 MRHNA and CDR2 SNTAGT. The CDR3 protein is CASSDVSGGDSNEQFF. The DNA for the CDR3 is TGTGCCAGCAGTGACGTATCGGGGGGGGATTCAAATGAGCAGTTCTTC.

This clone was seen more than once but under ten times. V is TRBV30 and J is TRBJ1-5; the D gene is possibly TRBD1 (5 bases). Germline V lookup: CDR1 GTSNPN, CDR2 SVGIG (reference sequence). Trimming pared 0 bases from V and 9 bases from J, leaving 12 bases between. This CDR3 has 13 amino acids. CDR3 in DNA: TGTGCCTGGAGTGTGGGAGGGGCCCGGCCCCAGCATTTT. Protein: CAWSVGGARPQHF.

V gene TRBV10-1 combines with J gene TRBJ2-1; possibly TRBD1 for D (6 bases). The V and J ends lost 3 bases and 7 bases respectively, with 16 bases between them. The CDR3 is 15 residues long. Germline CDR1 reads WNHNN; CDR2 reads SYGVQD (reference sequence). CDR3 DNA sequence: TGCGCCAGCAGTGAAATCGGGGACACCGAAAATGAGCAGTTCTTC. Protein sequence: CASSEIGDTENEQFF.

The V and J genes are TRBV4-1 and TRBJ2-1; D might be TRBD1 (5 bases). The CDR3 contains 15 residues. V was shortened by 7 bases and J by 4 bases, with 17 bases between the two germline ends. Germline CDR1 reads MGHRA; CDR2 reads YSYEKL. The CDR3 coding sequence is TGCGCCAGCACCTCAGGGAACTCAGGGTACAATGAGCAGTTCTTC. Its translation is CASTSGNSGYNEQFF.

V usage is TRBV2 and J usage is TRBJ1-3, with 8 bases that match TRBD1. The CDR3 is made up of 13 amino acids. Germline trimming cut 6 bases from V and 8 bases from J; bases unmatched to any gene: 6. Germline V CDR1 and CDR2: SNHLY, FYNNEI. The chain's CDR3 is CASRGDRGHTIYF. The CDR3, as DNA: TGTGCCAGCAGGGGCGACAGGGGCCACACCATATATTTT.

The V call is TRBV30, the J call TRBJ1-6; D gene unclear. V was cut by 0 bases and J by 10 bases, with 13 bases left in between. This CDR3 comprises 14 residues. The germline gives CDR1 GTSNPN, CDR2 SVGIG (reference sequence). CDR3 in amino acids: CAWSVQGGESPLHF. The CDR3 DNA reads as TGTGCCTGGAGTGTACAAGGCGGGGAGTCACCCCTCCACTTT. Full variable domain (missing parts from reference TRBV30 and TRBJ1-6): SQTIHQWPATLVQPVGSPLSLECTVEGTSNPNLYWYRQAAGRGLQLLFYSVGIGQISSEVPQNLSASRPQDRQFILSSKKLLLSDSGFYLCAWSVQGGESPLHFGNGTRLTVT.

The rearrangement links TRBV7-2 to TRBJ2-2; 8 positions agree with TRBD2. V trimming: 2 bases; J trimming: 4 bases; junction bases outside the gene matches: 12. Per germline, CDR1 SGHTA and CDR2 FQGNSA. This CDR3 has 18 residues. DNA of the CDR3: TGTGCCAGCAGCTTAAGAGTTGAGTTTAGCGGGGCCACCGGGGAGCTGTTTTTT. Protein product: CASSLRVEFSGATGELFF.

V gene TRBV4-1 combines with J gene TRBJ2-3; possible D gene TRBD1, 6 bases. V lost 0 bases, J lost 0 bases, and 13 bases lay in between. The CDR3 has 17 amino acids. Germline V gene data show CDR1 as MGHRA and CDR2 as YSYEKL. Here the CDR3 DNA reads TGCGCCAGCAGCCAAGACCTCGGGACATTTAGCACAGATACGCAGTATTTT. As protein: CASSQDLGTFSTDTQYF.

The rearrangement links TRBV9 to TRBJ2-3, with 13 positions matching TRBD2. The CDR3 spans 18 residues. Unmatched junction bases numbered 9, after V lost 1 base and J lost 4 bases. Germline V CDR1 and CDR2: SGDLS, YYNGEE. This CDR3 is CASSVSLAGGPISDTQYF. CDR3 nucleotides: TGTGCCAGCAGCGTATCACTAGCGGGGGGGCCTATTTCAGATACGCAGTATTTT.

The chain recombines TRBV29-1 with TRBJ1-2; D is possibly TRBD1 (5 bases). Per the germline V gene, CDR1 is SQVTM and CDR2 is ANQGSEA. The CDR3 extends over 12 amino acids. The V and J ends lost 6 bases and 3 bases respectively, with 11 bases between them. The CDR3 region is CSVRRGDYGYTF. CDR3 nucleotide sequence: TGCAGCGTGAGGAGGGGAGACTATGGCTACACCTTC.

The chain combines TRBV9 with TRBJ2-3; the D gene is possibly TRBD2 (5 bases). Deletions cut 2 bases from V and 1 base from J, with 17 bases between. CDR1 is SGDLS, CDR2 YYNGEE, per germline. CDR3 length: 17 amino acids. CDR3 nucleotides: TGTGCCAGCAGCGTCGGACTCTCGCCATGGGGCACAGATACGCAGTATTTT. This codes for CASSVGLSPWGTDTQYF. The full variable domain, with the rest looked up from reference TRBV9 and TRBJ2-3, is DSGVTQTPKHLITATGQRVTLRCSPRSGDLSVYWYQQSLDQGLQFLIQYYNGEERAKGNILERFSAQQFPDLHSELNLSSLELGDSALYFCASSVGLSPWGTDTQYFGPGTRLTVL.

In nucleotides, the CDR3 is TGCGCCAGCAGCTTGGTCGGGACAGGGGACTACAATGAGCAGTTCTTC. It yields the protein CASSLVGTGDYNEQFF. The chain uses TRBV5-1 and TRBJ2-1; 10 nucleotides agree with TRBD1. Germline values: CDR1 SGHRS, CDR2 YFSETQ. The junction had 3 bases not matched to a gene; V was cut back by 0 bases and J by 3 bases. This CDR3 contains 16 residues.

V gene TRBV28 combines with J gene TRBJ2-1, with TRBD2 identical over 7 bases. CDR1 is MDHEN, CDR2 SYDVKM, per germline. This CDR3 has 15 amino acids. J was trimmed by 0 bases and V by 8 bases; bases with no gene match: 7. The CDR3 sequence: CASGSGGSSYNEQFF. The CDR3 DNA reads TGTGCCAGCGGGTCCGGCGGGAGCTCCTACAATGAGCAGTTCTTC.

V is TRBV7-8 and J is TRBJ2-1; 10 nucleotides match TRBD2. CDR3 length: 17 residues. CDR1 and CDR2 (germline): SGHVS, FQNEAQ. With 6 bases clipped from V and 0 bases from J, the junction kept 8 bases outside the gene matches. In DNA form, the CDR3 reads TGTGCCAGCAGTTCAAGGACTAGCGGAAGCTCCTACAATGAGCAGTTCTTC. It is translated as CASSSRTSGSSYNEQFF. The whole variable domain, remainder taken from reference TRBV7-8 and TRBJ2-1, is GAGVSQSPRYKVAKRGQDVALRCDPISGHVSLFWYQQALGQGPEFLTYFQNEAQLDKSGLPSDRFFAERPEGSVSTLKIQRTQQEDSAVYLCASSSRTSGSSYNEQFFGPGTRLTVL.

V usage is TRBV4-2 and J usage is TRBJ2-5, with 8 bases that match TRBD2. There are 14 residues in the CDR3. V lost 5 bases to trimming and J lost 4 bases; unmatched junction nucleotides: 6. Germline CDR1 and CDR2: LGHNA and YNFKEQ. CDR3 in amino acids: CASSETGGLETQYF. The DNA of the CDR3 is TGTGCCAGCAGCGAGACGGGGGGGCTAGAGACCCAGTACTTC.

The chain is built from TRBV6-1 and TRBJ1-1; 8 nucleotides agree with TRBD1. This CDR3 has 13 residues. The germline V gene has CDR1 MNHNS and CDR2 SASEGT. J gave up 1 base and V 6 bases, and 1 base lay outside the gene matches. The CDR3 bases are TGTGCCAGCAGACAGGGGGGGAACACTGAAGCTTTCTTT. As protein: CASRQGGNTEAFF.

The CDR3 loop reads CASSPRQGSNQPQHF. CDR3 coding DNA: TGTGCCAGCAGTCCCAGACAGGGGAGCAATCAGCCCCAGCATTTT. The chain combines TRBV28 with TRBJ1-5; TRBD1 matches 8 bases. The germline gives CDR1 MDHEN, CDR2 SYDVKM. V shed 5 bases, J shed 1 base, and the junction held 4 bases outside the gene matches. This CDR3 contains 15 residues.